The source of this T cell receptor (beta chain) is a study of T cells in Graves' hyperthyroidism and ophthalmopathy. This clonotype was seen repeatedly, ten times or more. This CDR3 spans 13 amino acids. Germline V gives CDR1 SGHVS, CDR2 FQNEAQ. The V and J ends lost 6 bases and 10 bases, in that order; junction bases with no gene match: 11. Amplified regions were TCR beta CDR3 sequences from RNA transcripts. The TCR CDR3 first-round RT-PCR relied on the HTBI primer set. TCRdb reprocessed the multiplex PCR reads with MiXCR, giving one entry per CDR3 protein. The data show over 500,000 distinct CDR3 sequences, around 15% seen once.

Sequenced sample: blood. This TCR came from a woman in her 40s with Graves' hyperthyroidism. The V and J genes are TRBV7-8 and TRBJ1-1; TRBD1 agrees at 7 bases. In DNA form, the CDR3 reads TGTGCCAGCAGTCCGCAGGCGACAGGGACAGCTTTCTTT. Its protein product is CASSPQATGTAFF.